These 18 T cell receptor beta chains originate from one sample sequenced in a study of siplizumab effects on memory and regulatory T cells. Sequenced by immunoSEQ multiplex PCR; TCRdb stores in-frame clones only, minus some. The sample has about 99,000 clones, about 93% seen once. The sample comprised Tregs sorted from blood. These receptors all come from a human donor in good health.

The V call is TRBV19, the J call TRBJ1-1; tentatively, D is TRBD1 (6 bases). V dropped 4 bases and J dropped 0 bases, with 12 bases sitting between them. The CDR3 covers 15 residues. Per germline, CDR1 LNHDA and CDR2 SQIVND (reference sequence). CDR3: CASSNYRALNTEAFF. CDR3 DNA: TGTGCCAGTAGTAACTACAGGGCGCTGAACACTGAAGCTTTCTTT.

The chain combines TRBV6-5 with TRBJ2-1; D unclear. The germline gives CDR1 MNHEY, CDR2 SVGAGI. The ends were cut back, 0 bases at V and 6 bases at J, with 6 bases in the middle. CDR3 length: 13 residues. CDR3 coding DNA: TGTGCCAGCAGTTACTCGCCAGGCAATGAGCAGTTCTTC. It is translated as CASSYSPGNEQFF.

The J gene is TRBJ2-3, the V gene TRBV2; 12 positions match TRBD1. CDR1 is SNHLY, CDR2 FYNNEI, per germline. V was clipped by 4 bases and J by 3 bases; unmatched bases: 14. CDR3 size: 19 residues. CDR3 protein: CASSVNFGGQGAPTDTQYF. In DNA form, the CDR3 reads TGTGCCAGCAGTGTTAATTTTGGGGGACAGGGGGCGCCAACAGATACGCAGTATTTT.

The CDR3, as DNA: TGCGCCAGCAGCCCAGGGGCACGAAACACCGGGGAGCTGTTTTTT. This codes for CASSPGARNTGELFF. The chain couples TRBV5-1 to TRBJ2-2, with D possibly being TRBD1 (6 bases). The ends were cut back, 4 bases at V and 2 bases at J, with 12 bases in the middle. Germline CDR1 reads SGHRS; CDR2 reads YFSETQ. There are 15 residues in the CDR3.

This chain's CDR3 is CAISEGRGSGNTIYF. The CDR3, as DNA: TGTGCCATCAGTGAAGGCAGGGGCAGTGGAAACACCATATATTTT. The chain couples TRBV10-3 to TRBJ1-3, with a possible D match to TRBD1 (6 bases). V gave up 3 bases and J gave up 3 bases, with 12 bases separating them. The CDR3 is 15 residues long. CDR1 is ENHRY, CDR2 SYGVKD, per germline.

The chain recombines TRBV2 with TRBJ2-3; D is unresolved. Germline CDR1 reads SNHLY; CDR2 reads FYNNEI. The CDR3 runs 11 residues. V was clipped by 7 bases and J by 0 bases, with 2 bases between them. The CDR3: CASISTDTQYF. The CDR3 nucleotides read TGTGCCAGCATAAGCACAGATACGCAGTATTTT.

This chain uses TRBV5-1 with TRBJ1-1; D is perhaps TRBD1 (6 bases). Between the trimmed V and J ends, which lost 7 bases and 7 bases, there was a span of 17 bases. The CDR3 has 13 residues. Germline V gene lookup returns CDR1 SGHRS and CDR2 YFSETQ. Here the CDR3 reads CASGPSQGGEAFF. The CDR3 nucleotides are TGCGCCAGCGGCCCCTCACAGGGAGGTGAAGCTTTCTTT.

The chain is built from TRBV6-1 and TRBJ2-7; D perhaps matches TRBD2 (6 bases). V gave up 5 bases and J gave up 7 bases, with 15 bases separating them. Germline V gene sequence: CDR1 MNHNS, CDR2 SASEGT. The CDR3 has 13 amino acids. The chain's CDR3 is CASSSREVQEQYF. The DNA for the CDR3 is TGTGCCAGCAGTAGCAGGGAGGTTCAAGAGCAGTACTTC.

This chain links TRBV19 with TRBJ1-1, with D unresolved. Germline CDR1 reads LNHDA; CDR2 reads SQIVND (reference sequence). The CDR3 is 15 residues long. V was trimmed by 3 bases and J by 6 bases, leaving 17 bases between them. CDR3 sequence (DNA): TGTGCCAGTAGTATCCCTATACCGGGGTACGCTGAAGCTTTCTTT. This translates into CASSIPIPGYAEAFF.

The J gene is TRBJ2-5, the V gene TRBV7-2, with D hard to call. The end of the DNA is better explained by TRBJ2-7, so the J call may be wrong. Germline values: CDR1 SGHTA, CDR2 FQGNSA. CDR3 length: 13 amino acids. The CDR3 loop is CASSQPTLYEQYF. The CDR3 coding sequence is TGTGCCAGCAGCCAGCCGACTCTCTACGAGCAGTACTTC.

The CDR3 DNA is TGCGCCAGCAGAAGCGGCCCTAGGGGGGCAGATACGCAGTATTTT. Translation gives CASRSGPRGADTQYF. This chain uses TRBV5-1 with TRBJ2-3, with D possibly being TRBD1 or TRBD2 (6 bases each). This CDR3 contains 15 residues. The V and J ends lost 5 bases and 4 bases respectively, with 17 bases between them. CDR1 and CDR2 from the germline V gene are SGHRS and YFSETQ. Variable domain in full (rest from reference TRBV5-1 and TRBJ2-3): KAGVTQTPRYLIKTRGQQVTLSCSPISGHRSVSWYQQTPGQGLQFLFEYFSETQRNKGNFPGRFSGRQFSNSRSEMNVSTLELGDSALYLCASRSGPRGADTQYFGPGTRLTVL.

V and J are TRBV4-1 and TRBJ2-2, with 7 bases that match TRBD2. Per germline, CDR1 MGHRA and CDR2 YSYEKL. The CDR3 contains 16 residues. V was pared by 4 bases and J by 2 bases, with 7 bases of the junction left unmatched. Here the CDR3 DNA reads TGCGCCAGCAGCCTCTCTGGGGGGGGAAACACCGGGGAGCTGTTTTTT. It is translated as CASSLSGGGNTGELFF.

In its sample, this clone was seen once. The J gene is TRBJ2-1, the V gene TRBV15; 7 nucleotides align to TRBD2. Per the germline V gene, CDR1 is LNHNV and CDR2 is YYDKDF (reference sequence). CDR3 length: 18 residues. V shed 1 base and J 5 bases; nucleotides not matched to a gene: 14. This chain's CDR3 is CATSRAQASGTRNNEQFF. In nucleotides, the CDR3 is TGTGCCACCAGCAGAGCACAAGCTAGCGGTACGAGGAACAATGAGCAGTTCTTC.

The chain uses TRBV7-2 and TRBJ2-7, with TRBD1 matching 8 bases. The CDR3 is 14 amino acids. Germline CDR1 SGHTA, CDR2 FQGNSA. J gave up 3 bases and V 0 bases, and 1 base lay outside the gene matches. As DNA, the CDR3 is TGTGCCAGCAGCTTAGCAGGACAGGGCTACGAGCAGTACTTC. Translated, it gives CASSLAGQGYEQYF.

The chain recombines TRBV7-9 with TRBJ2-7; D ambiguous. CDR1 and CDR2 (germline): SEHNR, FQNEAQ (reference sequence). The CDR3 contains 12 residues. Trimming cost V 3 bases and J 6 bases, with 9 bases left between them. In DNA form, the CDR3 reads TGTGCCAGCAGCTTCAGCTTTGGCGAGCAGTACTTC. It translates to CASSFSFGEQYF.

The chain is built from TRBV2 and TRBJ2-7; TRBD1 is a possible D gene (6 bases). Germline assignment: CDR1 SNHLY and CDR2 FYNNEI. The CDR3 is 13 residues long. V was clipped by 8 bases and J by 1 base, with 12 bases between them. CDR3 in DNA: TGTGCCAGCGCCAGGGGCCCATCCTACGAGCAGTACTTC. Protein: CASARGPSYEQYF.

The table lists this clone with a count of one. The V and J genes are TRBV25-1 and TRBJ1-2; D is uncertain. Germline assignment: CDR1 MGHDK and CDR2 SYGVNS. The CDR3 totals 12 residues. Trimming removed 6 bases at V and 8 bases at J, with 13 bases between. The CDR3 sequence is CASSSGGRGYTF. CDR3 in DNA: TGTGCCAGCAGCTCGGGAGGGAGAGGCTACACCTTC.

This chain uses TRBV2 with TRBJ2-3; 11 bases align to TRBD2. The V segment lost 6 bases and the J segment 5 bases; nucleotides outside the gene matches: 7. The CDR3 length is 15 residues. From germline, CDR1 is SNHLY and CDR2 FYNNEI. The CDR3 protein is CASSGLLAGEDTQYF. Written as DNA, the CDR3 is TGTGCCAGCAGCGGATTACTAGCGGGAGAAGATACGCAGTATTTT.